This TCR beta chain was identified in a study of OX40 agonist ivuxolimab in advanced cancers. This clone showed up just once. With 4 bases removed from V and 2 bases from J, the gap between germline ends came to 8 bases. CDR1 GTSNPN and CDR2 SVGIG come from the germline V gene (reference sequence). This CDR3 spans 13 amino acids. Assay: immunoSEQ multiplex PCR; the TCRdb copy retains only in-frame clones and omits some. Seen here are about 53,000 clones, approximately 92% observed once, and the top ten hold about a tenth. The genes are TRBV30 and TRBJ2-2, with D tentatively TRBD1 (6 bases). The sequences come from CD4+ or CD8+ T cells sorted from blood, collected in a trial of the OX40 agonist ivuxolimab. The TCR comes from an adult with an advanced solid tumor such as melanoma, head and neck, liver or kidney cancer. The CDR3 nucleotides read TGTGCCTGGAACAGGGAAAACACCGGGGAGCTGTTTTTT. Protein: CAWNRENTGELFF.